This T cell receptor (beta chain) came from a study of T cells expressing NK-cell markers. Template switching by 5'RACE with UMIs generated the TCR beta cDNA. Each CDR3 protein gets one entry in TCRdb, which reprocessed the 5' RACE reads and gives no DNA. This repertoire includes about 110,000 distinct CDR3 sequences. This TCR was recovered from a woman between 18 and 70 years old in good health. Sequencing was performed on blood T cells: a sorted CD56 or NKG2C T cell subset, CD4+ or CD8+ T cells, or bulk PBMC T cells (not recorded which).

The CDR3 sequence: CASSSYGAGELFF. The V and J genes are TRBV7-9 and TRBJ2-2. The CDR3 loop spans 13 amino acids. Looked up from germline, CDR1 is SEHNR and CDR2 is FQNEAQ (reference sequence).